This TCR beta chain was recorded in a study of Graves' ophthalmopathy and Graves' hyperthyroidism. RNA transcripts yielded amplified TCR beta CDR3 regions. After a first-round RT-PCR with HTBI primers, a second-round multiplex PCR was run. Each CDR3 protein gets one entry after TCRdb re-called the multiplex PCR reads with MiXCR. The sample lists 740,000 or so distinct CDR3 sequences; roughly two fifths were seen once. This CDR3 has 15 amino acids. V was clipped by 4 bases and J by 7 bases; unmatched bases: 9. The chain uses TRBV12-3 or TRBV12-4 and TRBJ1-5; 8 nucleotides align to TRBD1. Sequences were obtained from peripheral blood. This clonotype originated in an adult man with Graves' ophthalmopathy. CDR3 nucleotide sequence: TGTGCCAGCAGTTCGTACGACAGGGGAGGCCAGCCCCAGCATTTT. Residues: CASSSYDRGGQPQHF.